These 5 T cell receptor beta chains were all obtained from the same sample, sequenced in a study of response to subunit inactivated influenza vaccine (dated by TCRdb to about 2018). The time point label corresponds to: around 45 days after influenza vaccine administration. The protocol used for the library was RT-PCR. Data came from an Illumina HiSeq 2500. TCRdb ran its own pipeline on the public reads, namely fastp trimming at Q25 and MiXCR clone calling, and kept in-frame beta chains. Duplicate CDR3 protein sequences are folded into a single record with the most common DNA and genes. This sample has fewer than 700,000 distinct CDR3 sequences in its table, and approximately 12% of those were observed once. The ten largest clones represent approximately 14% of the sample. Specimen: PBMCs from blood, collected about 40 days after vaccination. These TCRs come from a man in his fifties who received an inactivated influenza vaccine. Donor details come from another sample of the same person, matched by shared clones.

The chain recombines TRBV4-2 with TRBJ2-3; 11 bases map to TRBD2. Losses at the gene ends were 5 bases for V and 1 base for J; bases not matched to a gene: 5. This CDR3 is 16 amino acids long. The germline CDR1 and CDR2 sequences are LGHNA and YNFKEQ. The CDR3 sequence: CASSLQTSGGTDTQYF. The CDR3 DNA sequence: TGTGCCAGCAGCTTACAGACTAGCGGGGGCACAGATACGCAGTATTTT.

The chain joins TRBV20-1 to TRBJ2-7; 8 bases align to TRBD2. After removal of 3 bases from V and 4 bases from J, the junction contained 8 bases not matched to a gene. The CDR3 sequence is 14 residues long. In germline, CDR1 is DFQATT, CDR2 SNEGSKA (reference sequence). In DNA form, the CDR3 reads TGCAGTGCTAGGGTTCGGACTAGCTTATACGAGCAGTACTTC. Translation gives CSARVRTSLYEQYF.

This clonotype was recorded a few times. V usage is TRBV6-1 and J usage is TRBJ2-7, with 9 bases lining up with TRBD1. Per the germline V gene, CDR1 is MNHNS and CDR2 is SASEGT. Unmatched junction bases numbered 5, after V lost 7 bases and J lost 1 base. This CDR3 spans 14 amino acids. CDR3 in amino acids: CASTLDRGSYEQYF. CDR3 sequence (DNA): TGTGCCAGCACCCTGGACAGGGGTTCCTACGAGCAGTACTTC.

CDR3 DNA sequence: TGCGCCAGCAGCTTGGGACACCACGAAGACGAGCAGTACTTC. It translates to CASSLGHHEDEQYF. V and J are TRBV5-1 and TRBJ2-7; D remains ambiguous. Germline V gene data show CDR1 as SGHRS and CDR2 as YFSETQ. This CDR3 is built from 14 residues. Trimming cost V 0 bases and J 5 bases, with 12 bases left between them.

This clonotype has more than one count but fewer than ten. The V and J genes are TRBV29-1 and TRBJ2-3; tentative D call: TRBD2 (6 bases). The CDR3 consists of 11 residues. Trimming left V 6 bases short and J 6 bases short, with 10 bases between. From germline, CDR1 is SQVTM and CDR2 ANQGSEA. The CDR3 loop reads CSVGGRDTQYF. For the CDR3, the DNA is TGCAGCGTCGGGGGACGGGATACGCAGTATTTT.